A single sample gave rise to the 32 T cell receptor beta chains below, sequenced in a study of T cells in localized non-small cell lung cancer. Generated by immunoSEQ multiplex PCR, the TCRdb table keeps only in-frame clones and is missing some. The sample contains roughly 18,000 clones, about 83% of which appear only once. Sequenced here: peripheral blood, sampled before any cancer treatment. The receptors were gathered from an older female donor with stage I lung adenocarcinoma.

This clone was seen only once. CDR3 sequence: CASSLGLYSNQPQHF. The CDR3 region has the DNA TGCGCCAGCAGCCTAGGACTGTATAGCAATCAGCCCCAGCATTTT. The chain joins TRBV5-1 to TRBJ1-5, with D unresolved. Germline V lookup: CDR1 SGHRS, CDR2 YFSETQ. The germline V and J ends were trimmed by 4 bases and 0 bases, with 11 bases remaining between them. This CDR3 is 15 amino acids long. Complete variable domain (other parts from reference TRBV5-1 and TRBJ1-5): KAGVTQTPRYLIKTRGQQVTLSCSPISGHRSVSWYQQTPGQGLQFLFEYFSETQRNKGNFPGRFSGRQFSNSRSEMNVSTLELGDSALYLCASSLGLYSNQPQHFGDGTRLSIL.

The rearrangement links TRBV4-1 to TRBJ1-6, with D possibly TRBD1 on 5 matching bases. CDR1 is MGHRA, CDR2 YSYEKL, per germline. The CDR3 consists of 19 residues. Trimming took 1 base from V and 3 from J, leaving 19 bases between them. The CDR3 reads CASSQGRQPGTLYNSPLHF. Written as DNA, the CDR3 is TGCGCCAGCAGCCAAGGTCGACAGCCCGGGACCCTCTATAATTCACCCCTCCACTTT.

The V and J genes are TRBV5-1 and TRBJ1-1; tentatively, D is TRBD1 (6 bases). With 4 bases removed from V and 0 bases from J, the gap between germline ends came to 10 bases. In germline, CDR1 is SGHRS, CDR2 YFSETQ. The CDR3 loop spans 14 amino acids. The chain's CDR3 is CASSHGQMNTEAFF. The CDR3, as DNA: TGCGCCAGCAGCCATGGACAGATGAACACTGAAGCTTTCTTT.

Regarding this clone: At one end, the junction sequence differs from germline, possibly due to a read error. This chain uses TRBV7-2 with TRBJ1-6, with D unclear. Germline V gene sequence: CDR1 SGHTA, CDR2 FQGNSA. The CDR3 spans 12 residues. CDR3 sequence: CASSSNKSPLHF. The CDR3 DNA reads as TGTGCCAGCAGCTCTAATAAGTCACCCCTCCACTTT.

The V and J genes are TRBV18 and TRBJ1-1; D gene unclear. CDR1 is KGHSH and CDR2 is LQKENI in the germline V gene. V gave up 2 bases and J gave up 0 bases, with 22 bases separating them. This CDR3 contains 19 residues. The CDR3 loop reads CASSPYGSSGSFMNTEAFF. As DNA, the CDR3 is TGTGCCAGCTCACCATATGGGTCTTCTGGCAGTTTCATGAACACTGAAGCTTTCTTT.

The chain combines TRBV10-3 with TRBJ1-2; the D is unclear. Trimming pared 3 bases from V and 2 bases from J, leaving 10 bases between. The CDR3 is 14 residues long. In germline, CDR1 is ENHRY, CDR2 SYGVKD. CDR3 loop: CAISEIGKNYGYTF. The DNA of the CDR3 is TGTGCCATCAGTGAAATAGGAAAGAACTATGGCTACACCTTC.

The J gene is TRBJ1-5, the V gene TRBV21-1. TRBV21-1 is reported as a pseudogene. The CDR3 is 14 amino acids. CDR3 coding DNA: TGTGCCAGCAGCTCCTCACGGGTCGGGCAGCCCCAGCATTTT. Protein sequence: CASSSSRVGQPQHF.

The chain links TRBV7-8 to TRBJ2-5; D is unresolved. CDR1 SGHVS and CDR2 FQNEAQ come from the germline V gene. V gave up 5 bases and J gave up 0 bases, with 10 bases separating them. This CDR3 has 14 amino acids. CDR3 DNA sequence: TGTGCCAGCAGCAAAGGGCAGCACCAAGAGACCCAGTACTTC. It is translated as CASSKGQHQETQYF.

The chain recombines TRBV6-6 with TRBJ1-1, with D maybe TRBD1 (6 bases). V was shortened by 5 bases and J by 5 bases, with 15 bases between the two germline ends. The CDR3 sequence is 14 residues long. Germline-derived CDR1 and CDR2 are MNHNY and SVGAGI (reference sequence). The CDR3 region has the DNA TGTGCCAGCAGTCCCAGGGGAGGGAGGACTGAAGCTTTCTTT. It is translated as CASSPRGGRTEAFF.

The chain recombines TRBV6-9 with TRBJ1-5; a possible D gene is TRBD1 (5 bases). Germline V CDR1 and CDR2: MNHGY, SVAAGI. The CDR3 spans 14 residues. Trimming left V 10 bases short and J 3 bases short, with 16 bases between. CDR3 in DNA: TGTGCCATTCGGGGGGGGAAATACAATCAGCCCCAGCATTTT. This gives the protein CAIRGGKYNQPQHF.

The chain recombines TRBV4-1 with TRBJ2-7; no reliable D call. Germline V CDR1 and CDR2: MGHRA, YSYEKL. This CDR3 spans 11 amino acids. The V and J ends lost 5 bases and 4 bases respectively, with 6 bases between them. CDR3 nucleotides: TGCGCCAGCAGCTCACAGTACGAGCAGTACTTC. Translating it yields CASSSQYEQYF.

Relative to its sample, this clone is medium-sized. The chain combines TRBV29-1 with TRBJ1-4; 10 bases line up with TRBD1. V was pared by 7 bases and J by 2 bases, with 4 bases of the junction left unmatched. Germline assignment: CDR1 SQVTM and CDR2 ANQGSEA. The CDR3 totals 14 residues. The CDR3: CSAGQGGTNEKLFF. CDR3 DNA sequence: TGCAGCGCCGGACAGGGGGGCACTAATGAAAAACTGTTTTTT.

This clone was seen a single time. The V gene is TRBV7-2, the J gene TRBJ2-1; 9 bases agree with TRBD2. V shed 5 bases, J shed 6 bases, and the junction held 8 bases outside the gene matches. The length of the CDR3 is 15 residues. The germline V gene has CDR1 SGHTA and CDR2 FQGNSA. CDR3 protein: CASSRRGLASNEQFF. The CDR3 coding sequence is TGTGCCAGCAGCCGCCGGGGACTAGCTAGCAATGAGCAGTTCTTC. Full variable domain (rest looked up from reference TRBV7-2 and TRBJ2-1): GAGVSQSPSNKVTEKGKDVELRCDPISGHTALYWYRQSLGQGLEFLIYFQGNSAPDKSGLPSDRFSAERTGGSVSTLTIQRTQQEDSAVYLCASSRRGLASNEQFFGPGTRLTVL.

The chain is built from TRBV19 and TRBJ2-3, with D perhaps given as TRBD1 or TRBD2 (5 bases each). CDR1 is LNHDA and CDR2 is SQIVND in the germline V gene (reference sequence). This CDR3 has 14 amino acids. Trimming stripped 3 bases from V and 4 bases from J, with 11 bases between. The CDR3 region is CASSMGWGSDTQYF. In nucleotides, the CDR3 is TGTGCCAGTAGTATGGGTTGGGGGTCAGATACGCAGTATTTT.

This clone was observed a few times. The chain carries TRBV6-6 and TRBJ2-2; 8 bases line up with TRBD1. Per germline, CDR1 MNHNY and CDR2 SVGAGI (reference sequence). The CDR3 has 15 amino acids. Unmatched junction bases numbered 2, after V lost 3 bases and J lost 2 bases. The CDR3 is CASSYQGANTGELFF. The CDR3 DNA reads TGTGCCAGCAGTTATCAGGGGGCAAACACCGGGGAGCTGTTTTTT.

The chain couples TRBV29-1 to TRBJ1-3; D is uncertain. The CDR3 is made up of 12 amino acids. CDR1 is SQVTM and CDR2 is ANQGSEA in the germline V gene. Between the trimmed V and J ends, which lost 5 bases and 0 bases, there was a span of 5 bases. The CDR3 here is CSVRGSGNTIYF. The CDR3 nucleotides read TGCAGCGTTAGAGGCTCTGGAAACACCATATATTTT.

This chain links TRBV6-5 with TRBJ1-2, with D unresolved. CDR3 length: 15 residues. Germline V gene sequence: CDR1 MNHEY, CDR2 SVGAGI. The V gene lost 5 bases and the J gene lost 3 bases, with 16 bases spanning the gap. The DNA of the CDR3 is TGTGCCAGCAGTGGGTCTCTTACGGAGGACTATGGCTACACCTTC. Residues: CASSGSLTEDYGYTF.

In this sample, this clone turned up a few times. CDR3 residues: CASSQDSNHLVPGQSVQYF. The CDR3 coding sequence is TGCGCCAGCAGCCAAGATTCGAATCACCTGGTACCGGGACAGTCGGTGCAGTACTTC. V is TRBV4-3 and J is TRBJ2-7; 7 nucleotides line up with TRBD1. CDR1 and CDR2 (germline): LGHNA, YSLEER. This CDR3 is 19 amino acids long. With V trimmed by 0 bases and J by 9 bases, 23 bases remained unmatched.

This clone has a single count. Its ends do not fully match the called genes, so a read error is possible. The rearrangement uses TRBV7-7 and TRBJ1-2; D is possibly TRBD1 (6 bases). Germline V gene lookup returns CDR1 SSHAT and CDR2 FNYEAQ (reference sequence). The CDR3 extends over 16 amino acids. CDR3 nucleotides: TGTGCTAGCAGCCCAAAACTACACAGGGCTGACTATGGCTACACCTTC. It codes for CASSPKLHRADYGYTF.

The rearrangement joins TRBV30 to TRBJ1-2; D is unresolved. Germline loops: CDR1 GTSNPN, CDR2 SVGIG (reference sequence). Deletions cut 4 bases from V and 8 bases from J, with 14 bases between. The CDR3 runs 12 residues. The CDR3 loop reads CAWNFGRSGYTF. DNA of the CDR3: TGTGCCTGGAATTTTGGACGTTCCGGCTACACCTTC.

The V and J genes are TRBV5-4 and TRBJ1-6; a possible D gene is TRBD1 (5 bases). The CDR3 runs to 11 residues. Germline CDR1 reads SGHNT; CDR2 reads YYREEE (reference sequence). V lost 4 bases and J lost 14, with 10 bases in between. CDR3 in amino acids: CASSGQGSLHF. DNA for the CDR3: TGTGCCAGCAGCGGGCAGGGATCCCTCCACTTT.

This chain uses TRBV6-6 with TRBJ1-1, with no clear D. Germline V gene lookup returns CDR1 MNHNY and CDR2 SVGAGI (reference sequence). With 2 bases removed from V and 3 bases from J, the gap between germline ends came to 10 bases. There are 14 residues in the CDR3. The DNA of the CDR3 is TGTGCCAGCAGTTACGCTGTGACCTACACTGAAGCTTTCTTT. Its translation is CASSYAVTYTEAFF.

The rearrangement joins TRBV5-1 to TRBJ2-3; D possibly corresponds to TRBD2 (6 bases). This CDR3 is built from 16 residues. With 7 bases removed from V and 0 bases from J, the gap between germline ends came to 18 bases. Germline V gives CDR1 SGHRS, CDR2 YFSETQ. The chain's CDR3 is CASSTGEDSSTDTQYF. DNA for the CDR3: TGCGCCAGCTCAACGGGGGAGGACTCTAGCACAGATACGCAGTATTTT.

This chain joins TRBV6-5 and TRBJ1-3; D is undetermined. CDR1 MNHEY and CDR2 SVGAGI come from the germline V gene. Trimming pared 0 bases from V and 4 bases from J, leaving 7 bases between. This CDR3 contains 14 residues. This chain's CDR3 is CASSYSSSGNTIYF. In DNA form, the CDR3 reads TGTGCCAGCAGTTACTCCTCTAGCGGAAACACCATATATTTT.

This chain joins TRBV6-4 and TRBJ2-1, with TRBD2 identical over 9 bases. With V trimmed by 8 bases and J by 5 bases, 4 bases remained unmatched. Germline V lookup: CDR1 MRHNA, CDR2 SNTAGT. The CDR3 extends over 13 amino acids. This chain's CDR3 is CASRASGNNEQFF. CDR3 DNA sequence: TGTGCCAGCCGGGCTAGCGGGAACAATGAGCAGTTCTTC.

The chain's CDR3 is CASRLAVDLDLGKFF. CDR3 sequence (DNA): TGTGCAAGTCGCTTAGCAGTAGATCTGGACCTAGGGAAGTTCTTC. The chain carries TRBV12-2 and TRBJ2-1. TRBV12-2 is a known pseudogene. This CDR3 has 15 amino acids.

This clone was detected a few times. The rearrangement joins TRBV5-1 to TRBJ1-2, with 7 bases identical to TRBD1. The CDR3 totals 15 residues. J was trimmed by 4 bases and V by 4 bases; bases with no gene match: 10. Per the germline V gene, CDR1 is SGHRS and CDR2 is YFSETQ. The CDR3 sequence is CASSPGWDSLYGYTF. The CDR3 nucleotides read TGCGCCAGCAGCCCTGGCTGGGACAGCCTCTATGGCTACACCTTC.

J is TRBJ1-6 and V is TRBV6-1; no clear D. Germline loops: CDR1 MNHNS, CDR2 SASEGT. Trimming stripped 2 bases from V and 9 bases from J, with 8 bases between. CDR3 length: 13 residues. The CDR3 here is CASSEIPRSPLHF. The CDR3 DNA reads as TGTGCCAGCAGTGAAATTCCCCGTTCACCCCTCCACTTT.

This rearrangement joins TRBV18 to TRBJ2-3; the D gene is possibly TRBD2 (7 bases). V was pared by 2 bases and J by 1 base, with 19 bases between. The CDR3 is 18 amino acids. CDR1 and CDR2 (germline): KGHSH, LQKENI. CDR3 region: CASSPGRSRGAGTDTQYF. The CDR3 DNA is TGTGCCAGCTCACCAGGGCGCTCCCGGGGGGCCGGCACAGATACGCAGTATTTT.

The CDR3 reads CASSESRDDTEAFF. CDR3 nucleotides: TGTGCCAGCAGTGAATCCAGGGACGACACTGAAGCTTTCTTT. This chain uses TRBV25-1 with TRBJ1-1; D is perhaps TRBD1 (5 bases). The CDR3 is 14 residues long. With 1 base removed from V and 3 bases from J, the gap between germline ends came to 9 bases. Germline V gives CDR1 MGHDK, CDR2 SYGVNS.

This clone was observed a single time. This chain uses TRBV7-2 with TRBJ2-2; D call uncertain. Trimming shortened V by 5 bases and J by 6 bases, and 10 bases separated the two germline ends. This CDR3 has 13 residues. Germline V gene lookup returns CDR1 SGHTA and CDR2 FQGNSA. The CDR3 sequence is CASSPRLAGELFF. The CDR3 DNA reads as TGTGCCAGCAGCCCTAGGTTGGCCGGGGAGCTGTTTTTT.

The rearrangement uses TRBV18 and TRBJ2-7; D is ambiguous. The length of the CDR3 is 12 residues. The germline gives CDR1 KGHSH, CDR2 LQKENI. The ends were cut back, 3 bases at V and 2 bases at J, with 5 bases in the middle. CDR3 amino acids: CASSPSAYEQYF. Here the CDR3 DNA reads TGTGCCAGCTCACCCTCCGCCTACGAGCAGTACTTC.